This T cell receptor (beta chain) was obtained from a study of blood T cell repertoires in COVID-19. Whole-study context: Italy, Spain and the United States were the sources of the convalescent and acute COVID-19 samples. PBMCs, B-cell-depleted T cells, or T cells provided the cDNA or gDNA that made up the material.

The authors' processing: Scientists estimated how many nucleated cells there were by amplifying reference gene primers. Libraries were prepared by immunoSEQ multiplex PCR; TCRdb keeps only in-frame clonotypes and omits some of them. The V and J calls and clone size were taken over from that table, and D and trimming were inferred from the DNA. The sample yields about 150,000 clones, roughly 88% seen once. V was shortened by 1 base and J by 8 bases, with 6 bases between the two germline ends. The CDR3 totals 12 residues. Germline CDR1 is MNHEY and CDR2 is SMNVEV (reference sequence). Material: peripheral blood. This chain connects TRBV27 to TRBJ2-1; D uncertain. This clonotype was sampled from a woman aged 45-65 years with acute or convalescent COVID-19. The CDR3 region is CASSLYRDEQFF. CDR3 nucleotides: TGTGCCAGCAGTTTATATCGCGATGAGCAGTTCTTC.